This T cell receptor beta chain derives from a study of cytomegalovirus exposure and HLA in healthy donors. Findings and limits, study-wide: 87-base-pair reads could not separate some V segments, including TRBV6-2 and TRBV6-3. In vitro confirmation showed a few CMV-associated chains to be CMV antigen specific. Usually a TCR sequence was rare, but some public TCRs were found in many donors.

About this clone itself: Its antigen is unknown.

The PCR made use of 60 Vbeta and 13 Jbeta primers. TCRdb's table, derived via immunoSEQ multiplex PCR, lists solely in-frame clones and lacks some. The sample has roughly 44,000 clones, 65% to 85% seen once. CDR3 length: 16 amino acids. The V gene end was trimmed by 3 bases and the J gene end by 7 bases; junction bases not matched to a gene: 7. Germline V gene data show CDR1 as SGDLS and CDR2 as YYNGEE. The J gene is TRBJ2-7, the V gene TRBV9; 16 bases are a match to TRBD2. The receptor's source is a man aged 45-60 years in good health and CMV-seronegative. The source material was PBMCs. The CDR3 coding sequence is TGTGCCAGCAGCGAGGGGACTAGCGGGGGGGCACGGGAGCAGTACTTC. Translating it yields CASSEGTSGGAREQYF.